The clone carrying this T cell receptor beta chain was observed a handful of times. TCRdb's copy holds only in-frame clones and misses some; the assay was immunoSEQ multiplex PCR. The sample yields 250,000 or so clones, over 80% seen once. This sample is part of a study of blood T cell repertoires in COVID-19. Study as a whole: Spain, Italy and the United States supplied samples that represented acute and convalescent COVID-19.

There are 16 residues in the CDR3. Trimming shortened V by 4 bases and J by 4 bases, and 16 bases separated the two germline ends. CDR1 and CDR2 (germline): SGHVS, FNYEAQ. The participants were between about 18 and 90 years old and came from about two dozen US areas. The sequencing input was PBMCs or T cells enriched from blood (not recorded which). The source of this sequence is a woman aged 25-40 years with acute COVID-19. The rearrangement links TRBV7-6 to TRBJ2-2; D is perhaps TRBD2 (6 bases). The CDR3 here is CASSYGPGESTGELFF. The DNA of the CDR3 is TGTGCCAGCAGCTATGGCCCGGGAGAAAGCACCGGGGAGCTGTTTTTT.